This is a list of T cell receptor beta chains from one sample in a study of neurological immune-mediated disorders. Each CDR3 protein is one row after TCRdb ran MiXCR on the 5' RACE reads. Here the sample spans some 22,000 distinct CDR3 sequences, 13% being singletons. The material sequenced was CD4+ T cells from blood. These receptors all stem from a female donor with HTLV-1-associated myelopathy (HAM/TSP). Each CDR3 is given with its conserved first and last residue. D genes are given only for firm matches. Only part of the rows carry a size: once, few, many, or a class if the clone is expanded.

V gene: TRBV20-1; clone size: NA; J gene: TRBJ1-4; D gene: NA; CDR3 protein: CSARGQSEKLFF; CDR3 DNA: TGCAGTGCACGGGGGCAGAGTGAAAAACTGTTTTTT
V gene: TRBV11-2; clone size: many; J gene: TRBJ2-7; D gene: TRBD1; CDR3 protein: CASSTQRQGREQYF; CDR3 DNA: TGTGCCAGCAGCACCCAAAGACAGGGTCGCGAGCAGTACTTC
V gene: TRBV12-3/TRBV12-4; clone size: many; J gene: TRBJ2-7; D gene: TRBD2; CDR3 protein: CASSFWTSTYEQYF; CDR3 DNA: TGTGCCAGCAGTTTTTGGACTAGCACCTACGAGCAGTACTTC
V gene: TRBV6-6; clone size: NA; J gene: TRBJ1-1; D gene: NA; CDR3 protein: CASSTTASTAYPEAFF; CDR3 DNA: TGTGCCAGCAGTACTACTGCCTCGACAGCTTACCCTGAAGCTTTCTTT
V gene: TRBV5-1; clone size: NA; J gene: TRBJ2-5; D gene: NA; CDR3 protein: CASSWGSETQYF; CDR3 DNA: TGCGCCAGCAGCTGGGGGTCAGAGACCCAGTACTTC
V gene: TRBV27; clone size: many; J gene: TRBJ2-5; D gene: NA; CDR3 protein: CASSLFPWGTQYF; CDR3 DNA: TGTGCCAGCAGTTTATTCCCGTGGGGGACCCAGTACTTC
V gene: TRBV7-9; clone size: many; J gene: TRBJ2-3; D gene: TRBD1; CDR3 protein: CASSTGQGGSTDTQYF; CDR3 DNA: TGTGCCAGCAGCACGGGACAGGGAGGGAGCACAGATACGCAGTATTTT
V gene: TRBV10-3; clone size: many; J gene: TRBJ2-2; D gene: NA; CDR3 protein: CAIRDREDTGELFF; CDR3 DNA: TGTGCCATCCGAGACAGGGAGGACACCGGGGAGCTGTTTTTT
V gene: TRBV30; clone size: NA; J gene: TRBJ1-5; D gene: NA; CDR3 protein: CAWGTDSDQPQHF; CDR3 DNA: TGTGCCTGGGGGACGGATAGCGATCAGCCCCAGCATTTT
V gene: TRBV6-5; clone size: many; J gene: TRBJ2-5; D gene: TRBD2; CDR3 protein: CASSYSSSGGAGETQYF; CDR3 DNA: TGTGCCAGCAGTTACTCGAGTAGCGGGGGGGCAGGAGAGACCCAGTACTTC
V gene: TRBV20-1; clone size: many; J gene: TRBJ1-4; D gene: NA; CDR3 protein: CSAYGSGRALNEKLFF; CDR3 DNA: TGCAGTGCCTATGGGTCGGGAAGGGCCCTAAATGAAAAACTGTTTTTT
V gene: TRBV4-2; clone size: once; J gene: TRBJ2-7; D gene: NA; CDR3 protein: CASSQGGGGGGEQYF; CDR3 DNA: TGTGCCAGCAGCCAAGGTGGTGGCGGAGGGGGCGAGCAGTACTTC